This T cell receptor beta chain was documented in a study of cytomegalovirus exposure and HLA in healthy donors. Use of 60 Vbeta and 13 Jbeta primers characterized the PCR. Profiled with immunoSEQ multiplex PCR; TCRdb holds only in-frame clones, not every one. The sample records 150,000 or so clones, approximately 88% being singletons. The TCR sequence derives from a man aged 25 to 40 in good health and CMV-seronegative. Sequenced material: PBMCs.

The CDR3 DNA reads TGCAGCGTGAAGCGGGCTAGCGGGATCGTTGAGCAGTTCTTC. Its protein is CSVKRASGIVEQFF. The chain recombines TRBV29-1 with TRBJ2-1; the match to TRBD2 covers 9 bases. Germline loops: CDR1 SQVTM, CDR2 ANQGSEA. Trimming at V came to 6 bases and at J to 9 bases, leaving 12 bases not matched to a gene. This CDR3 is built from 14 residues.